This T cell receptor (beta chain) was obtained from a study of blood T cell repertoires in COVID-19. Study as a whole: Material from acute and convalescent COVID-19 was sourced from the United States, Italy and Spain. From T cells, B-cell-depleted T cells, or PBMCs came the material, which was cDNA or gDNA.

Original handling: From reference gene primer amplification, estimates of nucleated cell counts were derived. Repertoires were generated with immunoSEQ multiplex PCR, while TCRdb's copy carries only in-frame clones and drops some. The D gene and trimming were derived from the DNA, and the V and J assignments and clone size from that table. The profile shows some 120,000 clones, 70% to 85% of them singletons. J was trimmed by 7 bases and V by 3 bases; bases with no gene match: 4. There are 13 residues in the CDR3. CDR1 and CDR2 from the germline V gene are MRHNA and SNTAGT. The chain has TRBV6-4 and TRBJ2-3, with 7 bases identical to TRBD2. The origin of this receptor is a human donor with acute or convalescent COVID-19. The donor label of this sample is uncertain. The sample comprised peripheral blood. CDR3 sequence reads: CASSEERGYTQYF. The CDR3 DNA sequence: TGTGCCAGCAGTGAGGAGCGGGGTTATACGCAGTATTTT.